Each of the 8 T cell receptor beta chains below was sequenced from the same sample in a study of T cell changes during pregnancy in multiple sclerosis. Sequenced by immunoSEQ multiplex PCR; TCRdb stores in-frame clones only, minus some. The table records approximately 30,000 clones, 75% to 95% of them present only once. The sequences come from CD8+ T cells from peripheral blood mononuclear cells, collected before pregnancy. These receptors came from a female donor with multiple sclerosis, enrolled in a pregnancy study.

The rearrangement links TRBV5-1 to TRBJ2-1; TRBD2 aligns across 7 bases. The V gene's germline CDR1 is SGHRS and CDR2 YFSETQ. The CDR3 is made up of 12 amino acids. V was pared by 3 bases and J by 10 bases, with 4 bases of the junction left unmatched. CDR3 DNA: TGCGCCAGCAGCTGGGGGGGACTGGAGCAGTTCTTC. Translated, it gives CASSWGGLEQFF. Combining the CDR3 with reference TRBV5-1 and TRBJ2-1 gives the whole variable domain KAGVTQTPRYLIKTRGQQVTLSCSPISGHRSVSWYQQTPGQGLQFLFEYFSETQRNKGNFPGRFSGRQFSNSRSEMNVSTLELGDSALYLCASSWGGLEQFFGPGTRLTVL.

V usage is TRBV9 and J usage is TRBJ2-7; 9 bases map to TRBD2. Per the germline V gene, CDR1 is SGDLS and CDR2 is YYNGEE. This CDR3 has 17 residues. Losses at the gene ends were 0 bases for V and 0 bases for J; bases not matched to a gene: 7. CDR3 region: CASSVDTSGLLSYEQYF. The CDR3 bases are TGTGCCAGCAGCGTAGATACTAGCGGGCTTCTCTCCTACGAGCAGTACTTC.

The chain has TRBV7-7 and TRBJ1-5, with TRBD1 matching 9 bases. The CDR3 is 15 amino acids. V shed 1 base, J shed 2 bases, and the junction held 0 bases outside the gene matches. Germline V gene lookup returns CDR1 SSHAT and CDR2 FNYEAQ (reference sequence). In DNA, the CDR3 is TGTGCCAGCAGCTTAGGGACAGGGGGCAATCAGCCCCAGCATTTT. It is translated as CASSLGTGGNQPQHF.

The rearrangement uses TRBV5-8 and TRBJ1-1, with TRBD1 matching over 10 bases. J lost 5 bases, V lost 2 bases, and 9 bases had no gene match. The CDR3 totals 16 residues. Germline V gives CDR1 SGHTS, CDR2 YDEGEE. The chain's CDR3 is CASSFDRTGGVTEAFF. CDR3 DNA sequence: TGTGCCAGCAGCTTCGACAGGACAGGGGGAGTGACTGAAGCTTTCTTT.

Notes on this clone: Other nucleotide sequences from this sample produce the same CDR3. The chain links TRBV19 to TRBJ1-1; D not certain. Germline CDR1 is LNHDA and CDR2 is SQIVND (reference sequence). This CDR3 is 14 amino acids long. With 3 bases removed from V and 1 base from J, the gap between germline ends came to 9 bases. The DNA of the CDR3 is TGTGCCAGTAGTATCTTTTCAGGGAACACTGAAGCTTTCTTT. It translates to CASSIFSGNTEAFF.

In this sample, this clone turned up once. V gene TRBV27 combines with J gene TRBJ2-1; no clear D gene. V dropped 2 bases and J dropped 0 bases, with 8 bases sitting between them. CDR3 length equals 15 residues. The V gene's germline CDR1 is MNHEY and CDR2 SMNVEV (reference sequence). CDR3 DNA: TGTGCCAGCAGTTTAGAACGGAGCTCCTACAATGAGCAGTTCTTC. It is translated as CASSLERSSYNEQFF.

This chain connects TRBV6-1 to TRBJ2-7; the match to TRBD2 covers 7 bases. V trimming: 0 bases; J trimming: 3 bases; junction bases outside the gene matches: 2. CDR1 and CDR2 from the germline V gene are MNHNS and SASEGT. The CDR3 has 14 residues. This chain's CDR3 is CASSEAGGGYEQYF. The CDR3 bases are TGTGCCAGCAGTGAAGCGGGGGGGGGCTACGAGCAGTACTTC.

The chain links TRBV13 to TRBJ2-7; 9 positions agree with TRBD2. Germline-derived CDR1 and CDR2 are PRHDT and FYEKMQ (reference sequence). V lost 8 bases to trimming and J lost 2 bases; unmatched junction nucleotides: 13. The CDR3 runs to 16 residues. CDR3 nucleotides: TGTGCCAGCCTCCTCCGTTCGGCGGGAGGGCCCTACGAGCAGTACTTC. It yields the protein CASLLRSAGGPYEQYF.